One sample yielded the 26 T cell receptor beta chains listed below, sequenced in a study of blood T cell repertoires in COVID-19. Clones were read by immunoSEQ multiplex PCR, and TCRdb kept only the in-frame ones, dropping some. The data hold 350,000 to 450,000 clones, with 80% to 90% observed a single time. The specimen sequenced was PBMCs or T cells enriched from blood (not recorded which). The origin of the receptors is a man in his thirties or forties who had recovered from COVID-19.

J is TRBJ1-6 and V is TRBV7-2; possibly TRBD1 for D (6 bases). The V end was cut by 8 bases, the J end by 11 bases, with 13 bases between. CDR1 is SGHTA, CDR2 FQGNSA, per germline. The CDR3 runs 12 residues. CDR3 loop: CASGRTAAPLHF. For the CDR3, the DNA is TGTGCCAGCGGCAGGACAGCGGCACCCCTCCACTTT.

This clone was observed a handful of times. The chain combines TRBV11-3 with TRBJ1-2; TRBD1 is a possible D gene (6 bases). CDR3 length: 13 amino acids. The V end was cut by 10 bases, the J end by 4 bases, with 16 bases between. Germline assignment: CDR1 SGHNT and CDR2 YENEEA. The CDR3 reads CATKRGACYGYTF. The CDR3 coding sequence is TGTGCCACCAAACGGGGGGCCTGCTATGGCTACACCTTC.

The rearrangement links TRBV6-2 or TRBV6-3 to TRBJ2-2; possibly TRBD1 for D (6 bases). With 6 bases removed from V and 4 bases from J, the gap between germline ends came to 12 bases. Germline loops: CDR1 MNHEY, CDR2 SVGEGT. CDR3 length equals 14 residues. The CDR3, as DNA: TGTGCCAGCAGCAACAGGGTGACCACCGGGGAGCTGTTTTTT. It yields the protein CASSNRVTTGELFF.

The CDR3 DNA sequence: TGTGCCAGCAGTCGGAACACCGGGGAGCTGTTTTTT. Protein: CASSRNTGELFF. The chain joins TRBV27 to TRBJ2-2; D unclear. Germline V gives CDR1 MNHEY, CDR2 SMNVEV (reference sequence). V was clipped by 5 bases and J by 1 base, with 2 bases between them. The CDR3 sequence is 12 residues long.

The chain recombines TRBV6-1 with TRBJ2-6, with TRBD1 as a possible D gene (5 bases). The length of the CDR3 is 19 residues. Germline V gene data show CDR1 as MNHNS and CDR2 as SASEGT. The germline V and J ends were trimmed by 2 bases and 0 bases, with 17 bases remaining between them. This CDR3 is CASSERQGKTSSGANVLTF. In DNA form, the CDR3 reads TGTGCCAGCAGTGAACGGCAGGGCAAAACGAGCTCTGGGGCCAACGTCCTGACTTTC.

V gene TRBV5-4 combines with J gene TRBJ2-1; D is uncertain. The V and J ends lost 4 bases and 2 bases respectively, with 7 bases between them. This CDR3 region has 13 residues. Germline values: CDR1 SGHNT, CDR2 YYREEE (reference sequence). The CDR3 spells CASSPPAYNEQFF. CDR3 nucleotide sequence: TGTGCCAGCAGCCCCCCGGCCTACAATGAGCAGTTCTTC.

The V gene is TRBV19, the J gene TRBJ1-2; 7 bases align to TRBD1. With V trimmed by 6 bases and J by 12 bases, 13 bases remained unmatched. The CDR3 has 13 amino acids. Per the germline V gene, CDR1 is LNHDA and CDR2 is SQIVND (reference sequence). The CDR3: CASRTRLGDSDTF. CDR3 nucleotide sequence: TGTGCCAGTAGGACCAGATTGGGGGACAGTGACACCTTC.

V gene TRBV4-1 combines with J gene TRBJ1-3; weak D call: TRBD1 (6 bases). Trimming left V 1 base short and J 0 bases short, with 19 bases between. CDR1 is MGHRA and CDR2 is YSYEKL in the germline V gene. CDR3 length: 19 residues. CDR3 in amino acids: CASSQAPPDRPYSGNTIYF. CDR3 sequence (DNA): TGCGCCAGCAGCCAAGCTCCCCCGGACAGACCGTACTCTGGAAACACCATATATTTT.

This chain links TRBV13 with TRBJ2-7; possibly TRBD2 for D (6 bases). CDR3 length: 14 amino acids. V dropped 1 base and J dropped 5 bases, with 12 bases sitting between them. Germline-derived CDR1 and CDR2 are PRHDT and FYEKMQ (reference sequence). CDR3 DNA: TGTGCCAGCAGCTTAGCCGGGGGAGGTCACGAGCAGTACTTC. This sequence encodes CASSLAGGGHEQYF.

On this clone: The sample carries other DNA sequences with the same CDR3. This chain connects TRBV18 to TRBJ1-4; D possibly corresponds to TRBD1 (6 bases). The germline gives CDR1 KGHSH, CDR2 LQKENI. V lost 6 bases to trimming and J lost 8 bases, with 16 bases between them. This CDR3 contains 14 residues. The CDR3 DNA reads TGTGCCAGCTCCCTGGGGGCAGGGAACGAAAAACTGTTTTTT. It encodes CASSLGAGNEKLFF.

The chain recombines TRBV18 with TRBJ2-1, with TRBD2 matching over 9 bases. CDR1 and CDR2 (germline): KGHSH, LQKENI. Germline trimming cut 3 bases from V and 5 bases from J; bases unmatched to any gene: 5. The CDR3 spans 15 residues. CDR3 region: CASSPRTSADNEQFF. CDR3 nucleotide sequence: TGTGCCAGCTCACCGAGGACTAGCGCGGACAATGAGCAGTTCTTC.

The chain employs TRBV28 and TRBJ1-1, with D unclear. Trimming removed 2 bases from V and 4 bases from J, with 8 bases in between. CDR1 is MDHEN and CDR2 is SYDVKM in the germline V gene. The CDR3 covers 13 residues. The CDR3 here is CASSLTGSTEAFF. The CDR3, as DNA: TGTGCCAGCAGTTTAACGGGTAGCACTGAAGCTTTCTTT.

V and J are TRBV28 and TRBJ2-7; TRBD2 might be the D (5 bases). V was clipped by 6 bases and J by 4 bases, with 10 bases between them. This CDR3 has 12 residues. Germline assignment: CDR1 MDHEN and CDR2 SYDVKM. As DNA, the CDR3 is TGTGCCAGCAGCCGGACTGAGTACGAGCAGTACTTC. Amino acids: CASSRTEYEQYF.

The chain is built from TRBV6-1 and TRBJ1-1; tentative D call: TRBD1 (6 bases). The CDR3 length is 16 residues. Trimming removed 5 bases from V and 9 bases from J, with 25 bases in between. CDR1 MNHNS and CDR2 SASEGT come from the germline V gene. This CDR3 reads CASSQEDGRGSLKAFF. The CDR3 region has the DNA TGTGCCAGCAGTCAAGAAGACGGCAGGGGATCACTTAAAGCTTTCTTT.

The CDR3 region has the DNA TGTGCCAGCAGCCACGACAGGGCAGATACGCAGTATTTT. Translation gives CASSHDRADTQYF. The chain uses TRBV7-2 and TRBJ2-3; 7 nucleotides match TRBD1. Germline loops: CDR1 SGHTA, CDR2 FQGNSA. The V segment lost 5 bases and the J segment 4 bases; nucleotides outside the gene matches: 3. CDR3 length: 13 amino acids. Together with reference TRBV7-2 and TRBJ2-3, the CDR3 gives the full variable domain: GAGVSQSPSNKVTEKGKDVELRCDPISGHTALYWYRQSLGQGLEFLIYFQGNSAPDKSGLPSDRFSAERTGGSVSTLTIQRTQQEDSAVYLCASSHDRADTQYFGPGTRLTVL.

The V call is TRBV3-1 (or the pseudogene TRBV3-2), the J call TRBJ2-3, with D possibly TRBD2 on 6 matching bases. This CDR3 has 20 residues. V lost 0 bases to trimming and J lost 4 bases, with 26 bases between them. Germline V gene lookup returns CDR1 LGHDT and CDR2 YNNKEL (reference sequence). This CDR3 reads CASSQEVLGGFGSLADTQYF. CDR3 coding DNA: TGTGCCAGCAGCCAAGAGGTTCTAGGAGGGTTCGGTAGTCTTGCAGATACGCAGTATTTT.

The gene calls are TRBV10-3 and TRBJ2-1; 10 bases are a match to TRBD2. Germline lookup yields CDR1 ENHRY and CDR2 SYGVKD. The CDR3 sequence is 14 residues long. The V and J ends lost 4 bases and 8 bases, in that order; junction bases with no gene match: 5. CDR3 bases: TGTGCCATCAGTGTTACTAGCGGGAAGGATGAGCAGTTCTTC. Translation gives CAISVTSGKDEQFF.

J is TRBJ1-5 and V is TRBV28, with D maybe TRBD1 (6 bases). V lost 6 bases and J lost 3, with 12 bases in between. The CDR3 is made up of 14 amino acids. The germline V gene has CDR1 MDHEN and CDR2 SYDVKM. The CDR3 here is CASRGRTDNQPQHF. The CDR3 region has the DNA TGTGCCAGCAGGGGGCGGACAGACAATCAGCCCCAGCATTTT.

This clone was observed once. The chain has TRBV7-9 and TRBJ1-2; weak D call: TRBD1 (5 bases). The germline V gene has CDR1 SEHNR and CDR2 FQNEAQ (reference sequence). The CDR3 covers 13 residues. Trimming stripped 5 bases from V and 7 bases from J, with 14 bases between. In DNA form, the CDR3 reads TGTGCCAGCAGCCCAACGACAGAGCTTGGCTACACCTTC. The encoded protein is CASSPTTELGYTF.

For the CDR3, the DNA is TGTGCCAGCAGTACCGGGACAGGGGGCTTTCAGCCCCAGCATTTT. It encodes CASSTGTGGFQPQHF. This chain joins TRBV6-5 and TRBJ1-5, with 12 positions matching TRBD1. The germline gives CDR1 MNHEY, CDR2 SVGAGI. The CDR3 has 15 residues. V trimming: 5 bases; J trimming: 6 bases; junction bases outside the gene matches: 5.

The J gene is TRBJ2-2, the V gene TRBV7-2; 7 positions match TRBD2. The CDR3 runs 19 residues. The V gene end was trimmed by 1 base and the J gene end by 0 bases; junction bases not matched to a gene: 11. Germline lookup yields CDR1 SGHTA and CDR2 FQGNSA. The CDR3 region has the DNA TGTGCCAGCAGCTTAGTAGCCCCCTGGCTAGCGGCGAACACCGGGGAGCTGTTTTTT. It yields the protein CASSLVAPWLAANTGELFF.

The chain employs TRBV28 and TRBJ2-3; TRBD1 agrees at 8 bases. Germline lookup yields CDR1 MDHEN and CDR2 SYDVKM. The J segment lost 2 bases and the V segment lost 10 bases, leaving 14 bases of the junction unmatched. CDR3 size: 16 residues. CDR3 residues: CAISASWTGITDTQYF. The CDR3 DNA reads as TGTGCCATCAGCGCCAGTTGGACAGGGATCACAGATACGCAGTATTTT. Using reference TRBV28 and TRBJ2-3 for the parts outside the CDR3, the full variable domain is DVKVTQSSRYLVKRTGEKVFLECVQDMDHENMFWYRQDPGLGLRLIYFSYDVKMKEKGDIPEGYSVSREKKERFSLILESASTNQTSMYLCAISASWTGITDTQYFGPGTRLTVL.

This clone was counted once. V usage is TRBV24-1 and J usage is TRBJ1-2; 7 bases are a match to TRBD1. Losses at the gene ends were 9 bases for V and 8 bases for J; bases not matched to a gene: 8. CDR3 length equals 12 residues. Germline assignment: CDR1 KGHDR and CDR2 SFDVKD. The CDR3 region is CATSRQGEGYTF. DNA of the CDR3: TGTGCCACCTCACGTCAGGGGGAAGGCTACACCTTC.

CDR3 sequence: CASSSLAGGGGYEQYF. Written as DNA, the CDR3 is TGTGCCAGCAGCTCTCTAGCGGGAGGAGGGGGCTACGAGCAGTACTTC. V gene TRBV5-4 combines with J gene TRBJ2-7; TRBD2 matches at 11 bases. The CDR3 runs 16 residues. The germline V gene encodes CDR1 SGHNT and CDR2 YYREEE (reference sequence). J lost 3 bases, V lost 3 bases, and 8 bases had no gene match. The full variable domain, completed using reference TRBV5-4 and TRBJ2-7, is ETGVTQSPTHLIKTRGQQVTLRCSSQSGHNTVSWYQQALGQGPQFIFQYYREEENGRGNFPPRFSGLQFPNYSSELNVNALELDDSALYLCASSSLAGGGGYEQYFGPGTRLTVT.

The V call is TRBV14, the J call TRBJ2-3; the D gene is possibly TRBD2 (6 bases). The ends were cut back, 4 bases at V and 9 bases at J, with 14 bases in the middle. The CDR3 runs 13 residues. Germline V gene data show CDR1 as SGHDN and CDR2 as FVKESK. In DNA form, the CDR3 reads TGTGCCAGCAGCCCCCCTTGGGGGAGGACGCAGTATTTT. Translated, it gives CASSPPWGRTQYF.

The chain recombines TRBV7-6 with TRBJ2-5; TRBD1 aligns across 7 bases. Germline lookup yields CDR1 SGHVS and CDR2 FNYEAQ. After removal of 5 bases from V and 7 bases from J, the junction contained 4 bases not matched to a gene. This CDR3 contains 12 residues. In DNA form, the CDR3 reads TGTGCCAGCAGCCTCCACAGGGGGACCCAGTACTTC. Encoded protein: CASSLHRGTQYF.